Included here is one T cell receptor beta chain sequence, with context. Noted time point: after dendritic cell vaccination, including at tumor progression/relapse. Patients had residual fresh-frozen tumor tissue and more than two years of survival data. Before vaccination, two weeks after the third vaccination, and at progression, PBMC were collected. The data were produced by immunoSEQ multiplex PCR, yet TCRdb's version contains in-frame clones alone and is incomplete. This table holds under 130,000 clones, around 90% found once. These data originate in a study of glioma-infiltrating T cells after dendritic cell vaccination. The wider study: Between about 2003 and 2013, patients got autologous tumor lysate-pulsed dendritic cell vaccines. Dendritic cell vaccine was injected intradermally three times, biweekly.

Germline V gene data show CDR1 as SNHLY and CDR2 as FYNNEI. Germline trimming cut 7 bases from V and 4 bases from J; bases unmatched to any gene: 2. CDR3 length equals 13 residues. This material consisted of blood, taken after dendritic cell vaccination. This receptor was identified in a human donor with glioblastoma. The rearrangement links TRBV2 to TRBJ1-3; 9 bases line up with TRBD1. The CDR3 DNA reads TGTGCCAGCAAAACAGGGGGCGGAAACACCATATATTTT. As protein: CASKTGGGNTIYF.